This T cell receptor (beta chain) was profiled in a study of T cell responses to AZD1222 COVID-19 vaccine. Broader study findings: The reported proportion of spike-specific TCRs targeting unmutated variant regions was nearly half. Baseline serostatus was positive in only a handful of AZD1222 recipients. Increases in Spike-specific TCR breadth and depth were seen after two AZD1222 doses. The donor cohort was predominantly white British with a female majority, and clonal diversity may have been underestimated.

Profiled with immunoSEQ multiplex PCR; TCRdb holds only in-frame clones, not every one. This sample yields 150,000 to 200,000 clones, of which under 95% are seen a single time; over 0.95% belongs to the top ten. V was clipped by 0 bases and J by 1 base, with 7 bases between them. The length of the CDR3 is 14 residues. Germline assignment: CDR1 SGHRS and CDR2 YFSETQ. As to this clone: Its antigen is not identified.

This TCR derives from an adult who received the AZD1222 COVID-19 vaccine. The chain carries TRBV5-1 and TRBJ1-1, with D unresolved. Specimen: peripheral blood, collected 28 days after the second AZD1222 dose. In DNA, the CDR3 is TGCGCCAGCAGCTTGGCGTCGGAGAACACTGAAGCTTTCTTT. Its protein product is CASSLASENTEAFF.